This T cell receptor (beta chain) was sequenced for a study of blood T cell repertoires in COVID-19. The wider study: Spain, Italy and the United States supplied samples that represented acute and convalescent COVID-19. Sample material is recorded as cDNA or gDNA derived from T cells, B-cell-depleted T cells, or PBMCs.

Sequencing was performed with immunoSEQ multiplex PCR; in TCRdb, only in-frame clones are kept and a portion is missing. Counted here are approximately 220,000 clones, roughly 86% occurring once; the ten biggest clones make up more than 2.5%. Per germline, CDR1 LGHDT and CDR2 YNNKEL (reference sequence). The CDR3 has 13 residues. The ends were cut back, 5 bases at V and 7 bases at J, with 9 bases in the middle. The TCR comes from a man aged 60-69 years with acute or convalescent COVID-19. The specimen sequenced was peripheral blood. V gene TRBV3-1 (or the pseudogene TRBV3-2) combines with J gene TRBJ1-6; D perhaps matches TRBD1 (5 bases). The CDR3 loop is CASSFRQNSPLHF. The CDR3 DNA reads TGTGCCAGCAGCTTCCGACAGAATTCACCCCTCCACTTT.